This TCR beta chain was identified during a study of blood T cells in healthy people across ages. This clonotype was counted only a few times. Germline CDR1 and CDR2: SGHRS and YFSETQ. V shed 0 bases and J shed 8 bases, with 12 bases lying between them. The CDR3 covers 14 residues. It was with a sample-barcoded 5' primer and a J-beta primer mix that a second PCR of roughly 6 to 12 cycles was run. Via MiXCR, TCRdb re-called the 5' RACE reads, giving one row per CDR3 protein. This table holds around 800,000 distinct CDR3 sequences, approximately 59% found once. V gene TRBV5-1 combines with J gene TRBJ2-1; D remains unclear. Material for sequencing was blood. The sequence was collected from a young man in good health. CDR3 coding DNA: TGCGCCAGCAGCTTGGAGGCGGCCCGGGATGAGCAGTTCTTC. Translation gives CASSLEAARDEQFF.